The 20 T cell receptor beta chains below were found in one sample sequenced in a study of T cells after posttransplantation cyclophosphamide (dated by TCRdb to the mid-2010s). The method behind the library was the immunoSEQ multiplex PCR assay. TCRdb carries this immuneACCESS record with in-frame sequences only. Its versions omit some clonotypes, under half of them owing to an unresolved V gene in the studies checked, with the rest unexplained. The sample table shows about 32,000 clones, and 90% to 95% are seen once. The ten largest make up 0.1% of the sample. Naive T cells were defined as viable CD3+CD4+ or CD3+CD8+ cells that were CCR7+CD45RA+CD45RO-CD95-CD27+CD28+. Sequenced input: naive CD4+ T cells sorted from blood. The origin of the receptors is a man between 25 and 39 years old in good health and a related stem cell transplant donor.

The chain employs TRBV6-1 and TRBJ2-1, with a possible D match to TRBD2 (5 bases). CDR1 is MNHNS and CDR2 is SASEGT in the germline V gene. This CDR3 spans 16 amino acids. Deletions cut 0 bases from V and 5 bases from J, with 14 bases between. CDR3 sequence: CASSEALGGLNNEQFF. CDR3 nucleotides: TGTGCCAGCAGTGAAGCGCTCGGAGGACTGAACAATGAGCAGTTCTTC.

J is TRBJ1-5 and V is TRBV6-5; TRBD1 aligns across 9 bases. From germline, CDR1 is MNHEY and CDR2 SVGAGI. The CDR3 totals 15 residues. V lost 5 bases, J lost 5 bases, and 7 bases stayed unmatched. The CDR3 DNA reads as TGTGCCAGCAGTGCAAACAGGGGGCGCGATCAGCCCCAGCATTTT. It encodes CASSANRGRDQPQHF.

The chain combines TRBV5-4 with TRBJ2-4; the D gene is possibly TRBD2 (7 bases). The V and J ends lost 4 bases and 8 bases respectively, with 13 bases between them. Germline V gene lookup returns CDR1 SGHNT and CDR2 YYREEE (reference sequence). There are 13 residues in the CDR3. CDR3 region: CASSGGGQDIQYF. As DNA, the CDR3 is TGTGCCAGCAGCGGGGGGGGCCAGGACATTCAGTACTTC.

The V and J genes are TRBV7-8 and TRBJ2-7, with D possibly TRBD1 on 5 matching bases. Germline lookup yields CDR1 SGHVS and CDR2 FQNEAQ. The CDR3 is 13 residues long. Deletions cut 2 bases from V and 7 bases from J, with 12 bases between. CDR3 protein: CASSLPTDREQYF. The CDR3 DNA is TGTGCCAGCAGCTTACCGACAGATCGGGAGCAGTACTTC.

The V call is TRBV19, the J call TRBJ2-1; 7 bases are a match to TRBD1. Germline lookup yields CDR1 LNHDA and CDR2 SQIVND (reference sequence). The J segment lost 7 bases and the V segment lost 3 bases, leaving 6 bases of the junction unmatched. CDR3 length: 14 amino acids. CDR3 bases: TGTGCCAGTAGTATGCGACAGGGAGTGAATGAGCAGTTCTTC. It codes for CASSMRQGVNEQFF. The entire variable domain, with the rest obtained from reference TRBV19 and TRBJ2-1, is as follows: DGGITQSPKYLFRKEGQNVTLSCEQNLNHDAMYWYRQDPGQGLRLIYYSQIVNDFQKGDIAEGYSVSREKKESFPLTVTSAQKNPTAFYLCASSMRQGVNEQFFGPGTRLTVL.

The V call is TRBV28, the J call TRBJ1-5, with TRBD1 identical over 8 bases. J was trimmed by 7 bases and V by 7 bases; bases with no gene match: 9. Looked up from germline, CDR1 is MDHEN and CDR2 is SYDVKM. The CDR3 extends over 14 amino acids. In DNA, the CDR3 is TGTGCCAGCACCCCAGGGGACAGGAGCCAGCCCCAGCATTTT. Its translation is CASTPGDRSQPQHF.

This chain links TRBV6-1 with TRBJ2-3, with 7 nucleotides matching TRBD2. The CDR3 length is 17 residues. V shed 4 bases, J shed 1 base, and the junction held 11 bases outside the gene matches. Germline values: CDR1 MNHNS, CDR2 SASEGT. The CDR3 reads CASSGEGRRARTDTQYF. CDR3 coding DNA: TGTGCCAGCAGTGGGGAGGGACGGAGGGCACGCACAGATACGCAGTATTTT.

The V call is TRBV9, the J call TRBJ2-2; 10 nucleotides line up with TRBD1. CDR3 size: 15 residues. With 2 bases clipped from V and 5 bases from J, the junction kept 3 bases outside the gene matches. Germline V CDR1 and CDR2: SGDLS, YYNGEE. The CDR3: CASSVRDRGTGELFF. In DNA, the CDR3 is TGTGCCAGCAGCGTCCGGGACAGGGGTACCGGGGAGCTGTTTTTT.

This clone appeared a single time. J is TRBJ2-7 and V is TRBV9, with 7 bases aligning to TRBD1. The CDR3 consists of 14 residues. J gave up 3 bases and V 2 bases, and 5 bases lay outside the gene matches. Per germline, CDR1 SGDLS and CDR2 YYNGEE. CDR3 amino acids: CASSVRQGGYEQYF. Here the CDR3 DNA reads TGTGCCAGCAGCGTCAGACAGGGCGGCTACGAGCAGTACTTC.

This chain joins TRBV28 and TRBJ2-3; TRBD2 agrees at 8 bases. The CDR3 extends over 17 amino acids. Trimming at V came to 4 bases and at J to 2 bases, leaving 11 bases not matched to a gene. Germline CDR1 is MDHEN and CDR2 is SYDVKM. The CDR3 region has the DNA TGTGCCAGCAGTTCCTCTACTAAGCGGGGGTTCACAGATACGCAGTATTTT. This encodes CASSSSTKRGFTDTQYF.

The rearrangement joins TRBV6-1 to TRBJ2-2; 11 bases map to TRBD2. This CDR3 is 17 amino acids long. The trim removed 4 bases at V and 1 base at J, leaving 5 bases unmatched. Germline V CDR1 and CDR2: MNHNS, SASEGT. For the CDR3, the DNA is TGTGCCAGCAGTGCTCTAGCGGGGGGCGGGAACACCGGGGAGCTGTTTTTT. Amino acids: CASSALAGGGNTGELFF.

This clone has only one observation. The genes are TRBV4-2 and TRBJ1-4, with D maybe TRBD1 (5 bases). Trimming took off 5 bases at V and 8 bases at J, with 21 bases between the two ends. Per germline, CDR1 LGHNA and CDR2 YNFKEQ. The length of the CDR3 is 16 residues. CDR3 sequence (DNA): TGTGCCAGCAGCTTCAGGACACAGCGAGTAGACGAAAAACTGTTTTTT. It encodes CASSFRTQRVDEKLFF.

This clone appeared a few times. The gene calls are TRBV28 and TRBJ1-5, with D hard to call. The CDR3 loop spans 15 amino acids. In germline, CDR1 is MDHEN, CDR2 SYDVKM. V was pared by 1 base and J by 0 bases, with 7 bases between. The CDR3, as DNA: TGTGCCAGCAGTTTATCGCCCTATAGCAATCAGCCCCAGCATTTT. Its protein is CASSLSPYSNQPQHF.

This clone was counted once. The gene calls are TRBV6-5 and TRBJ1-2; 7 nucleotides align to TRBD1. Germline loops: CDR1 MNHEY, CDR2 SVGAGI. The V gene end was trimmed by 7 bases and the J gene end by 8 bases; junction bases not matched to a gene: 13. The CDR3 loop spans 14 amino acids. The CDR3 DNA reads as TGTGCCAGCAAGAAGCGGGCCTCAGGGGGGGGCTACACCTTC. Its protein product is CASKKRASGGGYTF.

V is TRBV4-1 and J is TRBJ2-2, with D maybe TRBD2 (6 bases). The CDR3 is 16 amino acids. Trimming took off 3 bases at V and 5 bases at J, with 16 bases between the two ends. Germline V CDR1 and CDR2: MGHRA, YSYEKL. CDR3 in amino acids: CASSHLTGGGTGELFF. CDR3 bases: TGCGCCAGCAGCCACCTTACAGGCGGAGGGACCGGGGAGCTGTTTTTT.

The rearrangement uses TRBV2 and TRBJ2-1, with TRBD2 identical over 13 bases. The germline CDR1 and CDR2 sequences are SNHLY and FYNNEI. The CDR3 length is 13 residues. The V gene end was trimmed by 9 bases and the J gene end by 6 bases; junction bases not matched to a gene: 2. The CDR3 sequence: CARGTSGVNEQFF. Written as DNA, the CDR3 is TGTGCCAGAGGGACTAGCGGGGTCAATGAGCAGTTCTTC.

The chain combines TRBV4-3 with TRBJ1-5; no clear D. CDR3 length: 16 residues. Trimming removed 0 bases from V and 3 bases from J, with 12 bases in between. Germline V gives CDR1 LGHNA, CDR2 YSLEER. The CDR3, as DNA: TGCGCCAGCAGCCAAGATCTGAGGGTGGCCAATCAGCCCCAGCATTTT. This codes for CASSQDLRVANQPQHF.

J is TRBJ1-3 and V is TRBV4-2; 8 positions agree with TRBD1. This CDR3 has 17 amino acids. The trim removed 3 bases at V and 3 bases at J, leaving 10 bases unmatched. Germline V lookup: CDR1 LGHNA, CDR2 YNFKEQ. The chain's CDR3 is CASSQSTGAGGGNTIYF. The CDR3 nucleotides are TGTGCCAGCAGCCAGTCGACAGGGGCCGGGGGTGGAAACACCATATATTTT.

The chain is built from TRBV5-1 and TRBJ1-1, with TRBD1 matching over 9 bases. V was clipped by 3 bases and J by 5 bases; unmatched bases: 11. In germline, CDR1 is SGHRS, CDR2 YFSETQ. The CDR3 is made up of 16 amino acids. The DNA for the CDR3 is TGCGCCAGCAGCTCCTCCCCGGGACAGGGTAGTACTGAAGCTTTCTTT. This sequence encodes CASSSSPGQGSTEAFF. Complete variable domain (other parts from reference TRBV5-1 and TRBJ1-1): KAGVTQTPRYLIKTRGQQVTLSCSPISGHRSVSWYQQTPGQGLQFLFEYFSETQRNKGNFPGRFSGRQFSNSRSEMNVSTLELGDSALYLCASSSSPGQGSTEAFFGQGTRLTVV.

Only a few counts were recorded for this clone. The V gene is TRBV6-5, the J gene TRBJ1-4, with D hard to call. V lost 2 bases to trimming and J lost 3 bases, with 10 bases between them. CDR1 and CDR2 from the germline V gene are MNHEY and SVGAGI. This CDR3 spans 15 amino acids. CDR3 loop: CASSYKRAANEKLFF. CDR3 nucleotide sequence: TGTGCCAGCAGTTACAAGAGGGCGGCTAATGAAAAACTGTTTTTT.